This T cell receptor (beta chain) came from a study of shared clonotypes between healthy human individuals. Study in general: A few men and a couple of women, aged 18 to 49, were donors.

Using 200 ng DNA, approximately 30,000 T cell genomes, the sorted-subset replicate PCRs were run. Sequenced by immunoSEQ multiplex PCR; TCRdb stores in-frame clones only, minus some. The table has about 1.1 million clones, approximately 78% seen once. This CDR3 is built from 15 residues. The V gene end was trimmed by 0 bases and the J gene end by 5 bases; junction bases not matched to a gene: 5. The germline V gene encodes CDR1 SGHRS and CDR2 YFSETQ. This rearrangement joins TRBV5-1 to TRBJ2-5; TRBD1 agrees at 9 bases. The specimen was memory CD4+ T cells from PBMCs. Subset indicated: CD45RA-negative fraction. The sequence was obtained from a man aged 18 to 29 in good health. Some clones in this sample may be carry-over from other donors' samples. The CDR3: CASSLGQGVWETQYF. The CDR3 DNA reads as TGCGCCAGCAGCTTGGGACAGGGGGTTTGGGAGACCCAGTACTTC.